The next 23 T cell receptor beta chains were all read from a single sample in a study of cytomegalovirus exposure and HLA in healthy donors. The PCR employed 60 Vbeta primers together with 13 Jbeta primers. Repertoires were generated with immunoSEQ multiplex PCR, while TCRdb's copy carries only in-frame clones and drops some. The table lists 120,000 to 150,000 clones, roughly 80% of them singletons, with under 3% in the top ten. Material: PBMCs. Receptors originate from a woman in her 30s in good health and CMV-seronegative.

The chain joins TRBV18 to TRBJ2-7; TRBD2 aligns across 8 bases. V was pared by 3 bases and J by 6 bases, with 10 bases of the junction left unmatched. Germline V gene sequence: CDR1 KGHSH, CDR2 LQKENI. This CDR3 has 15 amino acids. CDR3 amino acids: CASSPPWTSKGEQYF. The DNA of the CDR3 is TGTGCCAGCTCACCCCCTTGGACTAGCAAGGGCGAGCAGTACTTC.

This chain joins TRBV10-3 and TRBJ1-2; 7 nucleotides line up with TRBD1. J lost 5 bases, V lost 4 bases, and 7 bases had no gene match. This CDR3 has 14 amino acids. In germline, CDR1 is ENHRY, CDR2 SYGVKD. The CDR3 spells CAISGRGGLYGYTF. DNA of the CDR3: TGTGCCATCAGTGGTAGAGGGGGCCTTTATGGCTACACCTTC.

The rearrangement links TRBV30 to TRBJ2-1; 8 bases agree with TRBD2. Per germline, CDR1 GTSNPN and CDR2 SVGIG (reference sequence). V gave up 2 bases and J gave up 8 bases; unmatched junction bases: 8. There are 14 residues in the CDR3. The CDR3 here is CAWSRGEAGDEQFF. CDR3 sequence (DNA): TGTGCCTGGAGTCGGGGGGAAGCGGGAGATGAGCAGTTCTTC.

The chain carries TRBV27 and TRBJ1-2; D unclear. Germline loops: CDR1 MNHEY, CDR2 SMNVEV (reference sequence). This CDR3 spans 14 amino acids. The V end lost 3 bases, the J end lost 4 bases, and 12 bases lay between the germline ends. The CDR3 loop is CASSLGPGGYGYTF. Written as DNA, the CDR3 is TGTGCCAGCAGTTTGGGCCCGGGAGGCTATGGCTACACCTTC.

The chain employs TRBV15 and TRBJ2-2; 7 bases fit TRBD2. This CDR3 spans 13 amino acids. Per the germline V gene, CDR1 is LNHNV and CDR2 is YYDKDF (reference sequence). CDR3 in amino acids: CAESAQRGGELFF. CDR3 coding DNA: TGTGCTGAGTCGGCCCAGCGGGGCGGGGAGCTGTTTTTT. Based on the CDR3 plus reference TRBV15 and TRBJ2-2, the full variable domain is DAMVIQNPRYQVTQFGKPVTLSCSQTLNHNVMYWYQQKSSQAPKLLFHYYDKDFNNEADTPDNFQSRRPNTSFCFLDIRSPGLGDTAMYLCAESAQRGGELFFGEGSRLTVL.

The chain recombines TRBV4-1 with TRBJ2-4; D gene unclear. This CDR3 region has 16 residues. Trimming stripped 3 bases from V and 3 bases from J, with 15 bases between. Germline lookup yields CDR1 MGHRA and CDR2 YSYEKL. The CDR3 protein is CASSQPSAMGKNIQYF. In DNA, the CDR3 is TGCGCCAGCAGCCAGCCCTCAGCGATGGGCAAAAACATTCAGTACTTC.

The genes are TRBV28 and TRBJ1-2, with a tentative D call TRBD1 (6 bases). Deletions cut 8 bases from V and 2 bases from J, with 12 bases between. The CDR3 runs to 13 residues. Looked up from germline, CDR1 is MDHEN and CDR2 is SYDVKM. For the CDR3, the DNA is TGTGCCAGCGTCGGCAGGGGCAACTATGGCTACACCTTC. Translation: CASVGRGNYGYTF.

This chain joins TRBV7-2 and TRBJ2-7; 8 bases match TRBD1. The CDR3 totals 14 residues. From germline, CDR1 is SGHTA and CDR2 FQGNSA. J gave up 2 bases and V 4 bases, and 4 bases lay outside the gene matches. In DNA form, the CDR3 reads TGTGCCAGCAGCTGGGACAGGACCGCCTACGAGCAGTACTTC. Its protein product is CASSWDRTAYEQYF.

The rearrangement uses TRBV7-6 and TRBJ1-1; D call uncertain. Trimming removed 6 bases at V and 4 bases at J, with 15 bases between. The CDR3 extends over 14 amino acids. Germline CDR1 and CDR2: SGHVS and FNYEAQ. The CDR3 bases are TGTGCCAGCAGGCCCACAGAGATGAGCACTGAAGCTTTCTTT. As protein: CASRPTEMSTEAFF.

This sequence joins TRBV5-1 and TRBJ2-6, with D perhaps matching TRBD1 (5 bases). Germline-derived CDR1 and CDR2 are SGHRS and YFSETQ. The ends were cut back, 3 bases at V and 4 bases at J, with 14 bases in the middle. The CDR3 has 16 amino acids. CDR3 amino acids: CASSSPGIRGANVLTF. The CDR3 DNA reads TGCGCCAGCAGCTCCCCAGGGATTAGGGGGGCCAACGTCCTGACTTTC.

The V and J genes are TRBV5-4 and TRBJ2-5, with TRBD1 identical over 10 bases. The V and J ends lost 5 bases and 6 bases, in that order; junction bases with no gene match: 4. Germline V CDR1 and CDR2: SGHNT, YYREEE (reference sequence). The CDR3 runs 13 residues. CDR3 nucleotides: TGTGCCAGCAGGACAGGGGGCAGGAAGACCCAGTACTTC. It is translated as CASRTGGRKTQYF.

The chain employs TRBV13 and TRBJ2-5, with 7 nucleotides matching TRBD1. The CDR3 loop spans 14 amino acids. Germline V gene data show CDR1 as PRHDT and CDR2 as FYEKMQ (reference sequence). V trimming: 5 bases; J trimming: 1 base; junction bases outside the gene matches: 4. Here the CDR3 reads CASSTRDSQETQYF. CDR3 in DNA: TGTGCCAGCAGCACCCGGGACAGCCAAGAGACCCAGTACTTC.

V and J are TRBV6-5 and TRBJ2-3, with 7 bases aligning to TRBD1. The V segment lost 8 bases and the J segment 4 bases; nucleotides outside the gene matches: 12. Germline CDR1 and CDR2: MNHEY and SVGAGI. The CDR3 consists of 15 residues. CDR3 region: CASSLRRQGADTQYF. CDR3 in DNA: TGTGCCAGCTCCTTAAGGCGACAGGGTGCAGATACGCAGTATTTT.

The rearrangement joins TRBV9 to TRBJ2-5, with 15 bases matching TRBD2. Trimming took 4 bases from V and 2 from J; bases not matched to a gene: 15. Germline values: CDR1 SGDLS, CDR2 YYNGEE. The CDR3 length is 20 residues. The CDR3 loop is CASSSRDPGTSGGLQETQYF. DNA for the CDR3: TGTGCCAGCAGCTCCCGGGACCCCGGGACTAGCGGGGGGTTGCAAGAGACCCAGTACTTC. Together with reference TRBV9 and TRBJ2-5, the CDR3 gives the full variable domain: DSGVTQTPKHLITATGQRVTLRCSPRSGDLSVYWYQQSLDQGLQFLIQYYNGEERAKGNILERFSAQQFPDLHSELNLSSLELGDSALYFCASSSRDPGTSGGLQETQYFGPGTRLLVL.

The J gene is TRBJ1-1, the V gene TRBV28; D call uncertain. The germline V and J ends were trimmed by 7 bases and 12 bases, with 27 bases remaining between them. CDR3 length: 15 residues. Germline CDR1 and CDR2: MDHEN and SYDVKM. The CDR3 DNA is TGTGCCAGCACCTATTCCGGCCTAGCGGAGTGTGCGACTTTCTTT. Residues: CASTYSGLAECATFF. The full variable domain, its missing parts supplied by reference TRBV28 and TRBJ1-1, is DVKVTQSSRYLVKRTGEKVFLECVQDMDHENMFWYRQDPGLGLRLIYFSYDVKMKEKGDIPEGYSVSREKKERFSLILESASTNQTSMYLCASTYSGLAECATFFGQGTRLTVV.

The chain couples TRBV27 to TRBJ2-1; 13 nucleotides match TRBD2. There are 16 residues in the CDR3. The germline V gene encodes CDR1 MNHEY and CDR2 SMNVEV (reference sequence). V lost 5 bases to trimming and J lost 7 bases; unmatched junction nucleotides: 8. DNA for the CDR3: TGTGCCAGCAGTACCACTAGCGGGGGGGCCTGGAATGAGCAGTTCTTC. This translates into CASSTTSGGAWNEQFF.

The chain is built from TRBV7-3 and TRBJ2-1; TRBD2 matches 8 bases. Germline lookup yields CDR1 SGHTA and CDR2 FQGTGA. J lost 9 bases, V lost 5 bases, and 12 bases had no gene match. The CDR3 has 15 amino acids. The CDR3 region is CASSNPGGGSGEQFF. The CDR3 nucleotides are TGTGCCAGCAGCAACCCGGGGGGGGGATCGGGTGAGCAGTTCTTC.

J is TRBJ1-5 and V is TRBV28; no reliable D call. Germline loops: CDR1 MDHEN, CDR2 SYDVKM. The CDR3 consists of 18 residues. The V gene lost 5 bases and the J gene lost 0 bases, with 20 bases spanning the gap. CDR3 sequence reads: CASSAVGEGRYSNQPQHF. The CDR3 DNA reads as TGTGCCAGCAGTGCAGTGGGAGAAGGACGCTATAGCAATCAGCCCCAGCATTTT.

J is TRBJ1-5 and V is TRBV28; the D gene is possibly TRBD1 (5 bases). V was shortened by 5 bases and J by 3 bases, with 11 bases between the two germline ends. Germline V gene sequence: CDR1 MDHEN, CDR2 SYDVKM. The CDR3 length is 14 residues. CDR3 in amino acids: CASSRGGDNQPQHF. The CDR3 DNA follows: TGTGCCAGCAGTCGGGGGGGGGACAATCAGCCCCAGCATTTT.

The chain links TRBV11-2 to TRBJ1-1, with unresolved D. CDR1 is SGHAT, CDR2 FQNNGV, per germline. Trimming pared 5 bases from V and 5 bases from J, leaving 12 bases between. The CDR3 is made up of 13 amino acids. The DNA for the CDR3 is TGTGCCAGCAGCCTTGGAGCGCGGACTGAAGCTTTCTTT. It is translated as CASSLGARTEAFF.

The chain recombines TRBV7-3 with TRBJ2-1; D is unresolved. The ends were cut back, 0 bases at V and 5 bases at J, with 5 bases in the middle. Germline assignment: CDR1 SGHTA and CDR2 FQGTGA. The CDR3 sequence is 13 residues long. The CDR3 region is CASSLTPNNEQFF. The CDR3 DNA follows: TGTGCCAGCAGCTTAACGCCTAACAATGAGCAGTTCTTC.

This clone was found a few times. V usage is TRBV5-1 and J usage is TRBJ2-3; TRBD1 agrees at 11 bases. This CDR3 is 16 amino acids long. Germline V gives CDR1 SGHRS, CDR2 YFSETQ. J gave up 1 base and V 2 bases, and 3 bases lay outside the gene matches. CDR3 sequence: CASSFSGQGGTDTQYF. CDR3 coding DNA: TGCGCCAGCAGCTTCTCGGGACAGGGGGGCACAGATACGCAGTATTTT.

The chain is built from TRBV12-2 and TRBJ2-2; the table assigns TRBD2, which was not confirmed against the DNA. TRBV12-2 is termed a pseudogene. The CDR3 runs 18 residues. The CDR3 loop reads CASRLARLAGGCTGELFF. The CDR3 DNA reads TGTGCAAGTCGCTTAGCGCGGCTAGCGGGGGGGTGCACCGGGGAGCTGTTTTTT.